A selection of T cell receptor beta chains follows, all from one sample in a study of blood T cell repertoires in COVID-19. Profiled with immunoSEQ multiplex PCR; TCRdb holds only in-frame clones, not every one. Of hundreds of thousands of clones detected, 86% appear once; the ten largest clones hold over 1.1%. The sequenced sample consisted of peripheral blood. These receptors all come from a woman aged 25 to 45 with active or convalescent COVID-19. Each CDR3 is given with its conserved first and last residue. D genes are given only for firm matches. Rows may omit the clone size; those that give it use once, few, many or a size class.

J gene: TRBJ2-3; clone size: .; V gene: TRBV6-5; D gene: .; CDR3 protein: CASSSPGPGVGDTQYF; CDR3 DNA: TGTGCCAGCAGTTCCCCGGGGCCAGGGGTAGGAGATACGCAGTATTTT
J gene: TRBJ2-5; clone size: .; V gene: TRBV7-8; D gene: TRBD2; CDR3 protein: CASSLGLAETQYF; CDR3 DNA: TGTGCCAGCAGCCTAGGACTAGCTGAGACCCAGTACTTC
J gene: TRBJ2-7; clone size: .; V gene: TRBV7-2; D gene: .; CDR3 protein: CASSPRAGVHEQYF; CDR3 DNA: TGTGCCAGCAGCCCCCGAGCAGGGGTTCACGAGCAGTACTTC
J gene: TRBJ1-4; clone size: .; V gene: TRBV5-1; D gene: .; CDR3 protein: CASSLVAGNEKLFF; CDR3 DNA: TGCGCCAGCAGCTTGGTCGCAGGGAATGAAAAACTGTTTTTT
J gene: TRBJ2-1; clone size: .; V gene: TRBV6-2/TRBV6-3; D gene: TRBD2; CDR3 protein: CASSYGGGINNEQFF; CDR3 DNA: TGTGCCAGCAGTTACGGGGGGGGAATAAACAATGAGCAGTTCTTC
J gene: TRBJ1-1; clone size: .; V gene: TRBV3-1/TRBV3-2; D gene: .; CDR3 protein: CASSQETRGTEAFF; CDR3 DNA: TGTGCCAGCAGCCAAGAGACTAGGGGCACTGAAGCTTTCTTT
J gene: TRBJ1-2; clone size: .; V gene: TRBV3-1/TRBV3-2; D gene: .; CDR3 protein: CASSQGLVGYTF; CDR3 DNA: TGTGCCAGCAGCCAAGGACTAGTCGGCTACACCTTC
J gene: TRBJ1-1; clone size: .; V gene: TRBV19; D gene: .; CDR3 protein: CASHLGGLSTEAFF; CDR3 DNA: TGTGCCAGTCATCTCGGGGGGCTTAGCACTGAAGCTTTCTTT
J gene: TRBJ1-5; clone size: once; V gene: TRBV6-5; D gene: .; CDR3 protein: CASRVANSQPQHF; CDR3 DNA: TGTGCCAGCAGGGTCGCAAACAGTCAGCCCCAGCATTTT
J gene: TRBJ1-1; clone size: .; V gene: TRBV3-1/TRBV3-2; D gene: .; CDR3 protein: CASSHYRGLNTEAFF; CDR3 DNA: TGTGCCAGCAGCCATTATCGGGGGTTGAACACTGAAGCTTTCTTT
J gene: TRBJ2-7; clone size: .; V gene: TRBV4-1; D gene: .; CDR3 protein: CASSRLTGPPLGEQYF; CDR3 DNA: TGCGCCAGCAGCCGACTTACAGGGCCCCCTCTGGGAGAGCAGTACTTC
J gene: TRBJ1-2; clone size: .; V gene: TRBV5-1; D gene: TRBD1; CDR3 protein: CASSLLGTGDGYTF; CDR3 DNA: TGCGCCAGCAGCTTGTTGGGGACAGGGGACGGCTACACCTTC
J gene: TRBJ2-1; clone size: .; V gene: TRBV19; D gene: .; CDR3 protein: CASSIRFSSYNEQFF; CDR3 DNA: TGTGCCAGTAGTATTCGTTTTAGCTCCTACAATGAGCAGTTCTTC
J gene: TRBJ2-1; clone size: .; V gene: TRBV6-2/TRBV6-3; D gene: .; CDR3 protein: CASSYSKALKGNEQFF; CDR3 DNA: TGTGCCAGCAGTTACTCGAAAGCGCTAAAGGGGAATGAGCAGTTCTTC
J gene: TRBJ1-5; clone size: .; V gene: TRBV30; D gene: TRBD1; CDR3 protein: CAWGTGGNQPQHF; CDR3 DNA: TGTGCCTGGGGGACAGGAGGCAATCAGCCCCAGCATTTT
J gene: TRBJ2-7; clone size: few; V gene: TRBV6-4; D gene: TRBD2; CDR3 protein: CASSETSGDSYEQYF; CDR3 DNA: TGTGCCAGCAGTGAGACTAGCGGGGATTCCTACGAGCAGTACTTC
J gene: TRBJ1-1; clone size: .; V gene: TRBV19; D gene: .; CDR3 protein: CASSIAELGTEAFF; CDR3 DNA: TGTGCCAGTAGTATAGCGGAGCTTGGCACTGAAGCTTTCTTT
J gene: TRBJ2-2; clone size: few; V gene: TRBV6-1; D gene: TRBD2; CDR3 protein: CASSELALAGRNTGELFF; CDR3 DNA: TGTGCCAGCAGTGAATTGGCGCTAGCGGGGCGAAACACCGGGGAGCTGTTTTTT
J gene: TRBJ1-5; clone size: .; V gene: TRBV28; D gene: .; CDR3 protein: CASKKDSLNQPQHF; CDR3 DNA: TGTGCCAGTAAAAAGGACAGTCTCAATCAGCCCCAGCATTTT
J gene: TRBJ1-1; clone size: once; V gene: TRBV4-1; D gene: .; CDR3 protein: CASSQVFNTEAFF; CDR3 DNA: TGCGCCAGCAGCCAAGTCTTCAACACTGAAGCTTTCTTT
J gene: TRBJ1-2; clone size: once; V gene: TRBV24-1; D gene: .; CDR3 protein: CATSKQGFCYGYTF; CDR3 DNA: TGTGCCACCAGTAAACAGGGTTTTTGTTATGGCTACACCTTC
J gene: TRBJ1-2; clone size: .; V gene: TRBV4-1; D gene: .; CDR3 protein: CASSQPAWAQGYTF; CDR3 DNA: TGCGCCAGCAGCCAACCCGCCTGGGCACAAGGCTACACCTTC
J gene: TRBJ2-7; clone size: .; V gene: TRBV3-1/TRBV3-2; D gene: TRBD2; CDR3 protein: CASSQESSGYYYEQYF; CDR3 DNA: TGTGCCAGCAGCCAAGAATCTAGCGGATATTACTACGAGCAGTACTTC
J gene: TRBJ1-1; clone size: .; V gene: TRBV6-1; D gene: .; CDR3 protein: CASSESFTEAFF; CDR3 DNA: TGTGCCAGCAGTGAATCTTTCACTGAAGCTTTCTTT
J gene: TRBJ1-6; clone size: .; V gene: TRBV15; D gene: .; CDR3 protein: CATSRVGVSPLHF; CDR3 DNA: TGTGCCACCAGCAGAGTAGGGGTTTCACCCCTCCACTTT
J gene: TRBJ2-1; clone size: .; V gene: TRBV2; D gene: TRBD2; CDR3 protein: CASSRLAGVFGNEQFF; CDR3 DNA: TGTGCCAGCAGTCGCCTGGCGGGAGTGTTTGGGAATGAGCAGTTCTTC
J gene: TRBJ1-2; clone size: .; V gene: TRBV6-5; D gene: TRBD1; CDR3 protein: CASLTGAYGYTF; CDR3 DNA: TGTGCCAGCTTAACAGGGGCCTATGGCTACACCTTC
J gene: TRBJ1-1; clone size: .; V gene: TRBV6-5; D gene: TRBD1; CDR3 protein: CASSRDRGRPAFF; CDR3 DNA: TGTGCCAGCAGCCGGGACAGGGGGCGCCCAGCTTTCTTT
J gene: TRBJ1-1; clone size: .; V gene: TRBV5-1; D gene: .; CDR3 protein: CASSLGQAMNTEAFF; CDR3 DNA: TGCGCCAGCAGCTTGGGACAGGCGATGAACACTGAAGCTTTCTTT
J gene: TRBJ2-3; clone size: .; V gene: TRBV5-1; D gene: TRBD1; CDR3 protein: CASSHGTGDSTDTQYF; CDR3 DNA: TGCGCCAGCAGCCACGGGACAGGGGATAGCACAGATACGCAGTATTTT
J gene: TRBJ2-7; clone size: .; V gene: TRBV19; D gene: TRBD2; CDR3 protein: CASSIFGGELLYEQYF; CDR3 DNA: TGTGCCAGTAGTATATTCGGGGGGGAACTTCTCTACGAGCAGTACTTC
J gene: TRBJ1-1; clone size: .; V gene: TRBV14; D gene: TRBD1; CDR3 protein: CASSQTAGQGAREAFF; CDR3 DNA: TGTGCCAGCAGCCAAACTGCGGGACAGGGGGCGAGAGAAGCTTTCTTT
J gene: TRBJ1-6; clone size: .; V gene: TRBV3-1/TRBV3-2; D gene: TRBD1; CDR3 protein: CASSQGRTGGYNSPLHF; CDR3 DNA: TGTGCCAGCAGCCAAGGTAGGACAGGGGGCTATAATTCACCCCTCCACTTT
J gene: TRBJ2-1; clone size: .; V gene: TRBV19; D gene: TRBD1; CDR3 protein: CASSVGQGRVNEQFF; CDR3 DNA: TGTGCCAGTAGTGTCGGACAGGGACGTGTAAATGAGCAGTTCTTC
J gene: TRBJ2-2; clone size: .; V gene: TRBV6-5; D gene: .; CDR3 protein: CASLTMGLNTGELFF; CDR3 DNA: TGTGCCAGCTTAACAATGGGCCTTAACACCGGGGAGCTGTTTTTT
J gene: TRBJ1-2; clone size: .; V gene: TRBV5-1; D gene: .; CDR3 protein: CASSSGQTNGYTF; CDR3 DNA: TGCGCCAGCAGCTCCGGACAGACAAATGGCTACACCTTC
J gene: TRBJ2-7; clone size: .; V gene: TRBV6-5; D gene: TRBD2; CDR3 protein: CASTNPLAGTYEQYF; CDR3 DNA: TGTGCCAGCACAAATCCCCTAGCGGGCACCTACGAGCAGTACTTC
J gene: TRBJ2-3; clone size: .; V gene: TRBV6-6; D gene: TRBD2; CDR3 protein: CASRDRRDYTDTQYF; CDR3 DNA: TGTGCCAGCAGAGATAGGCGGGACTACACAGATACGCAGTATTTT
J gene: TRBJ2-3; clone size: .; V gene: TRBV7-2; D gene: TRBD2; CDR3 protein: CASSLTSGSFFTDTQYF; CDR3 DNA: TGTGCCAGCAGCTTGACTAGCGGGAGTTTCTTTACAGATACGCAGTATTTT
J gene: TRBJ1-1; clone size: .; V gene: TRBV7-9; D gene: TRBD1; CDR3 protein: CASSYDRGDTEAFF; CDR3 DNA: TGTGCCAGCAGCTATGACAGGGGGGATACTGAAGCTTTCTTT
J gene: TRBJ2-5; clone size: .; V gene: TRBV28; D gene: .; CDR3 protein: CASSVQGLRETQYF; CDR3 DNA: TGTGCCAGCAGTGTCCAGGGTTTACGGGAGACCCAGTACTTC
J gene: TRBJ2-5; clone size: .; V gene: TRBV24-1; D gene: TRBD1; CDR3 protein: CATSDPGTGGGETQYF; CDR3 DNA: TGTGCCACCAGTGACCCCGGGACAGGGGGAGGAGAGACCCAGTACTTC
J gene: TRBJ2-7; clone size: .; V gene: TRBV27; D gene: .; CDR3 protein: CASSKGRGISYEQYF; CDR3 DNA: TGTGCCAGCAGTAAAGGACGGGGGATTTCCTACGAGCAGTACTTC
J gene: TRBJ2-2; clone size: .; V gene: TRBV5-6; D gene: .; CDR3 protein: CASSLALSTGELFF; CDR3 DNA: TGTGCCAGCAGCTTGGCTCTTTCCACCGGGGAGCTGTTTTTT
J gene: TRBJ1-2; clone size: .; V gene: TRBV27; D gene: .; CDR3 protein: CASRGDRYGYTF; CDR3 DNA: TGTGCCAGCAGGGGAGACCGTTATGGCTACACCTTC
J gene: TRBJ2-7; clone size: .; V gene: TRBV7-6; D gene: TRBD2; CDR3 protein: CASSLGGSGTYEQYF; CDR3 DNA: TGTGCCAGCAGCTTAGGTGGTAGCGGGACCTACGAGCAGTACTTC
J gene: TRBJ1-6; clone size: .; V gene: TRBV19; D gene: .; CDR3 protein: CASGGEGTGSPLHF; CDR3 DNA: TGTGCCAGCGGCGGGGAGGGTACGGGTTCACCCCTCCACTTT
J gene: TRBJ2-5; clone size: .; V gene: TRBV2; D gene: .; CDR3 protein: CASSGVGSETQYF; CDR3 DNA: TGTGCCAGCAGTGGGGTGGGCAGCGAGACCCAGTACTTC